The 11 T cell receptor beta chains below all came from one sample that was sequenced in a study of chemoradiotherapy in HPV16-positive cancers. Some clones are missing from TCRdb's copy, which holds only in-frame ones; the method was immunoSEQ multiplex PCR. The sample lists under 1,500 clones, roughly four fifths seen once, with about 14% in the top ten. This specimen was tumor tissue, taken from a patient who underwent chemoradiotherapy. These receptors were obtained from a human donor with HPV-associated anogenital cancer.

The gene calls are TRBV25-1 and TRBJ2-5; D not certain. The DNA end is more similar to TRBJ2-7, so the J call may be wrong. Germline V lookup: CDR1 MGHDK, CDR2 SYGVNS. The CDR3 is 11 amino acids. The CDR3 protein is CASTYSYEQYF. DNA for the CDR3: TGTGCCAGCACATACTCCTACGAGCAGTACTTC.

The CDR3, as DNA: TGCGCCAGCAGTCAACGCCCTGGGAGACGGACCTCTTACGAGCAGTACTTC. This translates into CASSQRPGRRTSYEQYF. This chain connects TRBV23-1 to TRBJ2-7; perhaps TRBD2 as D (5 bases). TRBV23-1 belongs to the ORF category, with a function that is uncertain. V was trimmed by 2 bases and J by 4 bases, leaving 21 bases between them. The CDR3 has 17 amino acids.

V is TRBV11-2 and J is TRBJ1-5, with 12 bases that match TRBD1. The germline V gene has CDR1 SGHAT and CDR2 FQNNGV. With V trimmed by 5 bases and J by 6 bases, 5 bases remained unmatched. The CDR3 consists of 15 residues. The DNA of the CDR3 is TGTGCCAGCAGCCCCGGGACAGGGGGCCTTCAGCCCCAGCATTTT. This sequence encodes CASSPGTGGLQPQHF.

This clone was picked up a small number of times. The genes are TRBV25-1 and TRBJ1-5; 9 nucleotides match TRBD1. Trimming took 4 bases from V and 9 from J; bases not matched to a gene: 7. Germline V CDR1 and CDR2: MGHDK, SYGVNS. This CDR3 has 14 residues. CDR3: CASSGGTGPRPQHF. CDR3 sequence (DNA): TGTGCCAGCAGTGGGGGGACAGGGCCACGGCCCCAGCATTTT.

V gene TRBV7-2 combines with J gene TRBJ1-1; D gene uncertain. The CDR3 covers 13 residues. V lost 3 bases to trimming and J lost 5 bases, with 10 bases between them. Germline assignment: CDR1 SGHTA and CDR2 FQGNSA. For the CDR3, the DNA is TGTGCCAGCAGCTTGGTCGGCGATACTGAAGCTTTCTTT. Translating it yields CASSLVGDTEAFF.

The chain's CDR3 is CASRRGASTYEQYF. In DNA form, the CDR3 reads TGTGCCAGCAGGAGGGGGGCTAGCACCTACGAGCAGTACTTC. V usage is TRBV7-2 and J usage is TRBJ2-7; D is perhaps TRBD1 or TRBD2 (6 bases each). V shed 6 bases and J shed 2 bases, with 14 bases lying between them. Per germline, CDR1 SGHTA and CDR2 FQGNSA. This CDR3 contains 14 residues. The full variable domain, rest sourced from reference TRBV7-2 and TRBJ2-7, is GAGVSQSPSNKVTEKGKDVELRCDPISGHTALYWYRQSLGQGLEFLIYFQGNSAPDKSGLPSDRFSAERTGGSVSTLTIQRTQQEDSAVYLCASRRGASTYEQYFGPGTRLTVT.

This chain links TRBV10-2 with TRBJ2-2, with 7 bases fitting TRBD2. Germline V gene sequence: CDR1 WSHSY, CDR2 SAAADI. The V gene end was trimmed by 4 bases and the J gene end by 3 bases; junction bases not matched to a gene: 5. The CDR3 runs 15 residues. CDR3 sequence: CASSGHGRYTGELFF. CDR3 nucleotides: TGCGCCAGCAGTGGCCACGGGAGGTACACCGGGGAGCTGTTTTTT.

A single count supports this clone. In nucleotides, the CDR3 is TGCAGTGCCTCACATCTATTAGGCTACACCTTC. This translates into CSASHLLGYTF. This chain uses TRBV20-1 with TRBJ1-2; no firm D call. The CDR3 consists of 11 residues. Trimming left V 6 bases short and J 8 bases short, with 13 bases between. CDR1 and CDR2 (germline): DFQATT, SNEGSKA (reference sequence).

The V gene is TRBV18, the J gene TRBJ1-2, with 9 nucleotides matching TRBD1. CDR3 size: 19 residues. CDR1 is KGHSH and CDR2 is LQKENI in the germline V gene. The V and J ends lost 4 bases and 3 bases, in that order; junction bases with no gene match: 18. The CDR3 protein is CASSLKGPGTGKGDYGYTF. CDR3 sequence (DNA): TGTGCCAGCTCACTTAAGGGACCCGGGACAGGGAAAGGAGACTATGGCTACACCTTC.

This rearrangement joins TRBV27 to TRBJ2-7; D is unclear. The CDR3 is made up of 15 amino acids. V was cut by 6 bases and J by 3 bases, with 18 bases left in between. Germline CDR1 reads MNHEY; CDR2 reads SMNVEV (reference sequence). The CDR3 sequence is CASRINPYESYEQYF. Written as DNA, the CDR3 is TGTGCCAGCAGAATTAACCCTTACGAAAGCTACGAGCAGTACTTC.

The chain combines TRBV29-1 with TRBJ1-1; D is unclear. Trimming took 3 bases from V and 4 from J, leaving 15 bases between them. This CDR3 comprises 14 residues. Germline V gene data show CDR1 as SQVTM and CDR2 as ANQGSEA. The CDR3 region has the DNA TGCAGCGTTGATCTGGCTGCTGGGCCCACTGAAGCTTTCTTT. The encoded protein is CSVDLAAGPTEAFF.